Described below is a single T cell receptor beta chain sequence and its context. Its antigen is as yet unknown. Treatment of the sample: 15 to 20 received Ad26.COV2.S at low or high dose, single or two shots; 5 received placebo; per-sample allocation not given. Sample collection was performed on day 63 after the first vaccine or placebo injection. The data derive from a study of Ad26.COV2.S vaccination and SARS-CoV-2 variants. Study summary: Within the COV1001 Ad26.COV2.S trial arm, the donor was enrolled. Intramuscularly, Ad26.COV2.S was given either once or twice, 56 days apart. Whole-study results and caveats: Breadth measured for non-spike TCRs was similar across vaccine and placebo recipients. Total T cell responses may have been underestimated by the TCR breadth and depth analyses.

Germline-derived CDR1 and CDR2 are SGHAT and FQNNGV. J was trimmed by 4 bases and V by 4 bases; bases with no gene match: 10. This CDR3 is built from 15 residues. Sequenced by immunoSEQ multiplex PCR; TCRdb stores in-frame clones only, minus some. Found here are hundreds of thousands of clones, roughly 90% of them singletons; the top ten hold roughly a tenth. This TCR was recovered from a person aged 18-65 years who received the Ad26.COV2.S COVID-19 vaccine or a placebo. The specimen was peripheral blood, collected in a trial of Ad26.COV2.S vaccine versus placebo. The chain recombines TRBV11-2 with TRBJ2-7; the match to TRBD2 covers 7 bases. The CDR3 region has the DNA TGTGCCAGCAGCTCCCTTCGAGGGAGGGGTTACGAGCAGTACTTC. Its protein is CASSSLRGRGYEQYF.